This TCR beta chain was identified in a study of OX40 agonist ivuxolimab in advanced cancers. Study-level information: Patients enrolled in dose escalation were diagnosed with hepatocellular carcinoma, melanoma, renal cell or head and neck cancer. Three individuals attained partial responses, comprising one hepatocellular carcinoma case and two cutaneous melanoma cases.

V lost 5 bases to trimming and J lost 0 bases, with 10 bases between them. Germline CDR1 SQVTM, CDR2 ANQGSEA. There are 13 residues in the CDR3. Method: immunoSEQ multiplex PCR; TCRdb's copy keeps in-frame clones and lacks some. This table holds roughly 65,000 clones, just over 85% found once. Sequencing was performed on CD4+ or CD8+ T cells sorted from blood, taken in a trial of the OX40 agonist ivuxolimab. The chain is built from TRBV29-1 and TRBJ1-1; D unresolved. The TCR sequence derives from an adult with an advanced solid tumor such as melanoma, head and neck, liver or kidney cancer. CDR3 protein: CSVYGNLNTEAFF. The CDR3 DNA follows: TGCAGCGTTTACGGAAACTTGAACACTGAAGCTTTCTTT.